What follows are 6 T cell receptor beta chains derived from one specimen sequenced in a study of tumor-infiltrating lymphocytes in primary liver carcinoma. Constant-region priming of approximately 500 ng total RNA yielded TCR beta cDNA. Construction of TCR beta libraries relied on three successive nested multiplex PCR rounds employing slightly modified ARM-PCR. For roughly 11 cycles apiece, the opening two PCR rounds ran with TRBV1-TRBV30 forward primers and a C-beta reverse primer. MiXCR, run by TCRdb on the multiplex PCR reads, gives a single entry per CDR3 protein. The top ten clones hold approximately 8% of a sample with more than 95,000 distinct CDR3 sequences, approximately 64% of them seen once. Each 20-30 mg portion of unsorted bulk tissue served as the source for co-extraction of RNA and DNA. The sample taken for sequencing was liver tumor tissue from sampling region 3. Subset here: tumor region T3, left-lateral pole. The source is a woman aged 55-75 years with primary liver carcinoma and hepatitis B virus infection.

A word on this clonotype: Mismatch with germline at one junction end may stem from a read error. V is TRBV10-3 and J is TRBJ1-6; tentative D call: TRBD1 (6 bases). The CDR3 runs 16 residues. Germline assignment: CDR1 ENHRY and CDR2 SYGVKD. CDR3 sequence (DNA): TGTGGCATCAGTGAGTCCAACACAGGGTCGGGCTCGCCCCTCCACTTT. It is translated as CGISESNTGSGSPLHF.

The J gene is TRBJ2-1, the V gene TRBV6-1, with unresolved D. Trimming removed 10 bases from V and 0 bases from J, with 16 bases in between. The CDR3 sequence is 15 residues long. The germline gives CDR1 MNHNS, CDR2 SASEGT. This chain's CDR3 is CANESGLPSYNEQFF. CDR3 sequence (DNA): TGTGCCAACGAATCTGGGCTTCCCTCCTACAATGAGCAGTTCTTC.

Turning to this clonotype: At one of its ends the junction is not consistent with the germline gene, which may arise from a read error. CDR3 amino acids: CTSSGAGNRGIEAFF. The CDR3 nucleotides are TGCACCAGCAGTGGGGCGGGAAACAGGGGCATTGAAGCTTTCTTT. V is TRBV5-1 and J is TRBJ1-1, with TRBD1 matching 7 bases. CDR1 is SGHRS, CDR2 YFSETQ, per germline. This CDR3 comprises 15 residues.

Regarding this clonotype: At one boundary the junction diverges from the germline segment, which might be a read error. The chain couples TRBV29-1 to TRBJ2-5; TRBD2 agrees at 11 bases. CDR1 is SQVTM and CDR2 is ANQGSEA in the germline V gene. This CDR3 has 14 residues. CDR3 nucleotides: TGCAGCGTTGCAACTAGCGGGAGTACAGAGACCCAGCACTTC. It codes for CSVATSGSTETQHF.

This chain uses TRBV20-1 with TRBJ2-5; TRBD2 matches at 13 bases. CDR3 size: 15 residues. Trimming took 1 base from V and 4 from J; bases not matched to a gene: 3. CDR1 is DFQATT and CDR2 is SNEGSKA in the germline V gene (reference sequence). The CDR3 spells CSARGGLAGSETQYF. Written as DNA, the CDR3 is TGCAGTGCTAGAGGGGGACTAGCGGGATCAGAGACCCAGTACTTC.

About this clonotype itself: One end of the junction varies from germline; a read error may be responsible. The CDR3 DNA sequence: TGTGCCAGCAGTTCCTTCACCAGACAGGGACCTTCACCCCCCCACTTT. It specifies CASSSFTRQGPSPPHF. This chain joins TRBV28 and TRBJ1-6, with 7 bases identical to TRBD1. This CDR3 has 16 residues. Germline V CDR1 and CDR2: MDHEN, SYDVKM.